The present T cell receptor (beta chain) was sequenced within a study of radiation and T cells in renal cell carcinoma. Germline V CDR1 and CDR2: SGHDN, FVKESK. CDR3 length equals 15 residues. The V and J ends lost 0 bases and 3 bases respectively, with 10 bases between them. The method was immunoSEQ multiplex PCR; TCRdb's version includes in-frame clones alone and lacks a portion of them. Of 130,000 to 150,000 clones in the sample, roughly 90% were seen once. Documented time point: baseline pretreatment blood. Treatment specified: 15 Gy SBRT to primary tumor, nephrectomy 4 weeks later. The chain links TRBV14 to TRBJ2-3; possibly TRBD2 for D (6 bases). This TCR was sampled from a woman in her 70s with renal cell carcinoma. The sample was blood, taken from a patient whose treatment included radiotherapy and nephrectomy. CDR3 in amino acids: CASSQDGGATDTQYF. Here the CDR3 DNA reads TGTGCCAGCAGCCAAGACGGCGGGGCTACAGATACGCAGTATTTT.